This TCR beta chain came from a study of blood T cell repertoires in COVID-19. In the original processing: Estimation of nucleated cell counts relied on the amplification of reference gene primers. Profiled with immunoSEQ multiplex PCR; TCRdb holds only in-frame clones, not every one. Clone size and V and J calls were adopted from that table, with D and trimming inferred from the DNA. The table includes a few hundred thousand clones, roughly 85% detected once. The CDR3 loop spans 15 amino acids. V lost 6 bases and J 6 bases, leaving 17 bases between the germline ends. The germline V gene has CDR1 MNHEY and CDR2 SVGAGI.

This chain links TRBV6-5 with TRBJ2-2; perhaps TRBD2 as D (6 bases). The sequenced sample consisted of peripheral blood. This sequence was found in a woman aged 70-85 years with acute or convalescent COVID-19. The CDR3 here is CASRLGVWGAGELFF. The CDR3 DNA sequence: TGTGCCAGCAGATTGGGGGTGTGGGGGGCCGGGGAGCTGTTTTTT.